The 8 T cell receptor beta chains below come from one sample, sequenced in a study of graft-versus-host responses after intestinal transplantation. Their cognate antigens are unknown. TCRdb keeps only in-frame clones here, not all; method: immunoSEQ multiplex PCR. The sample consists of 70,000 or so clones, 75% to 90% of them appearing once. The sample in question was unstimulated CD4+ T cells sorted from spleen or lymph node cells, obtained before transplant. The receptors were gathered from a human donor who was the organ donor for an intestinal transplant.

The rearrangement links TRBV6-1 to TRBJ2-4, with 7 bases that match TRBD2. From germline, CDR1 is MNHNS and CDR2 SASEGT. The CDR3 contains 20 residues. Unmatched junction bases numbered 18, after V lost 4 bases and J lost 0 bases. The CDR3 nucleotides are TGTGCCAGCAGTGCACCGGACTGGGGGGGTAGAGGAGTAGCCAAAAACATTCAGTACTTC. Its translation: CASSAPDWGGRGVAKNIQYF.

The genes are TRBV5-4 and TRBJ1-2; maybe TRBD1 (5 bases). Trimming removed 0 bases at V and 4 bases at J, with 13 bases between. There are 15 residues in the CDR3. CDR1 is SGHNT and CDR2 is YYREEE in the germline V gene (reference sequence). CDR3 in amino acids: CASSLAGGSFYGYTF. CDR3 nucleotide sequence: TGTGCCAGCAGCTTGGCCGGGGGGAGTTTCTATGGCTACACCTTC. Looking up the rest from reference TRBV5-4 and TRBJ1-2 gives the full variable domain: ETGVTQSPTHLIKTRGQQVTLRCSSQSGHNTVSWYQQALGQGPQFIFQYYREEENGRGNFPPRFSGLQFPNYSSELNVNALELDDSALYLCASSLAGGSFYGYTFGSGTRLTVV.

The chain recombines TRBV28 with TRBJ1-1, with a weak D call TRBD1 (6 bases). The CDR3 totals 13 residues. The germline gives CDR1 MDHEN, CDR2 SYDVKM. V lost 7 bases and J 8 bases, leaving 17 bases between the germline ends. Here the CDR3 DNA reads TGTGCCAGCACCCTCGACAGGAGAATCGAAGCTTTCTTT. Residues: CASTLDRRIEAFF.

CDR3 sequence: CASSLIAGRGVDTQYF. CDR3 sequence (DNA): TGTGCCAGCAGCCTTATAGCGGGGCGGGGGGTAGATACGCAGTATTTT. V is TRBV11-2 and J is TRBJ2-3; 8 nucleotides match TRBD2. V lost 5 bases and J lost 5; bases outside the gene matches: 12. Germline CDR1 is SGHAT and CDR2 is FQNNGV. The CDR3 length is 16 residues. Full variable domain (outside the CDR3, taken from reference TRBV11-2 and TRBJ2-3): EAGVAQSPRYKIIEKRQSVAFWCNPISGHATLYWYQQILGQGPKLLIQFQNNGVVDDSQLPKDRFSAERLKGVDSTLKIQPAKLEDSAVYLCASSLIAGRGVDTQYFGPGTRLTVL.

This chain links TRBV19 with TRBJ2-3, with TRBD1 as a possible D gene (5 bases). From germline, CDR1 is LNHDA and CDR2 SQIVND (reference sequence). CDR3 size: 17 residues. The V gene lost 10 bases and the J gene lost 0 bases, with 23 bases spanning the gap. The CDR3, as DNA: TGTGCCAAAAAAGAACCCGACAGCTTTCAAAGCACAGATACGCAGTATTTT. This gives the protein CAKKEPDSFQSTDTQYF.

In DNA, the CDR3 is TGTGCCACCCGCGACAGACAAGAGACCCAGTACTTC. Its protein product is CATRDRQETQYF. V usage is TRBV15 and J usage is TRBJ2-5; D is possibly TRBD1 (5 bases). V lost 8 bases and J 2 bases, leaving 9 bases between the germline ends. The CDR3 sequence is 12 residues long. The germline V gene has CDR1 LNHNV and CDR2 YYDKDF (reference sequence).

This chain connects TRBV19 to TRBJ1-1; TRBD1 matches 7 bases. The ends lost 6 bases at V and 11 bases at J; junction bases unmatched: 15. The CDR3 totals 14 residues. Germline CDR1 and CDR2: LNHDA and SQIVND (reference sequence). CDR3 protein: CASSRGGRIIVAFF. CDR3 nucleotide sequence: TGTGCCAGTAGCCGAGGGGGCCGTATCATCGTGGCTTTCTTT.

The V call is TRBV5-1, the J call TRBJ1-2, with D possibly TRBD1 on 5 matching bases. Per germline, CDR1 SGHRS and CDR2 YFSETQ. V was pared by 0 bases and J by 3 bases, with 12 bases between. The CDR3 runs to 15 residues. The CDR3 loop is CASSLGHLGDYGYTF. CDR3 nucleotides: TGCGCCAGCAGCTTGGGACACCTAGGGGACTATGGCTACACCTTC.